One sample yielded the 30 T cell receptor beta chains listed below, sequenced in a study of OX40 agonist ivuxolimab in advanced cancers. Sequencing used immunoSEQ multiplex PCR; TCRdb keeps in-frame clones, though not all of them. The sample lists approximately 88,000 clones, roughly 90% occurring once. Specimen: CD4+ or CD8+ T cells sorted from blood, collected in a trial of the OX40 agonist ivuxolimab. The receptor source for this set is an adult with an advanced solid tumor such as melanoma, head and neck, liver or kidney cancer.

V usage is TRBV27 and J usage is TRBJ2-7; 10 bases are a match to TRBD1. The length of the CDR3 is 15 residues. Germline loops: CDR1 MNHEY, CDR2 SMNVEV (reference sequence). V was pared by 4 bases and J by 4 bases, with 7 bases of the junction left unmatched. CDR3 bases: TGTGCCAGCAGTTCCCCGGGACAGGGGATGTACGAGCAGTACTTC. This encodes CASSSPGQGMYEQYF.

The genes are TRBV4-2 and TRBJ2-5; 7 bases align to TRBD2. The V and J ends lost 4 bases and 5 bases, in that order; junction bases with no gene match: 7. The germline V gene has CDR1 LGHNA and CDR2 YNFKEQ. The CDR3 runs to 14 residues. The CDR3 loop is CASSPGLDYETQYF. In DNA form, the CDR3 reads TGTGCCAGCAGCCCCGGACTAGATTATGAGACCCAGTACTTC.

This chain links TRBV29-1 with TRBJ1-1, with 8 bases matching TRBD1. This CDR3 has 13 residues. Germline V gene lookup returns CDR1 SQVTM and CDR2 ANQGSEA. V was pared by 6 bases and J by 3 bases, with 6 bases of the junction left unmatched. CDR3 in amino acids: CSVRTGPDTEAFF. The CDR3, as DNA: TGCAGCGTCCGGACAGGGCCCGACACTGAAGCTTTCTTT.

The sample holds a few counts of this clone. The chain is built from TRBV5-6 and TRBJ1-1, with TRBD1 matching 10 bases. The CDR3 has 15 amino acids. The trim removed 6 bases at V and 3 bases at J, leaving 8 bases unmatched. The germline V gene has CDR1 SGHDT and CDR2 YYEEEE. The CDR3 spells CASTRTGGYDTEAFF. Written as DNA, the CDR3 is TGTGCCAGCACCCGGACAGGGGGGTATGACACTGAAGCTTTCTTT.

The rearrangement links TRBV9 to TRBJ2-3, with D unresolved. This CDR3 is built from 14 residues. Germline CDR1 reads SGDLS; CDR2 reads YYNGEE. Trimming shortened V by 3 bases and J by 1 base, and 9 bases separated the two germline ends. The CDR3 DNA is TGTGCCAGCAGCGCTACACGGGGCACAGATACGCAGTATTTT. This codes for CASSATRGTDTQYF.

Turning to this clone: Germline and junction disagree at one end, which may indicate a read error. V is TRBV7-7 and J is TRBJ1-4; 7 bases are a match to TRBD1. CDR3 length: 19 amino acids. Germline V gene lookup returns CDR1 SSHAT and CDR2 FNYEAQ (reference sequence). The CDR3: CASSLRLGTEETTNEKLFF. In nucleotides, the CDR3 is TGTGCTAGCAGCTTACGTCTCGGGACAGAAGAGACAACTAATGAAAAACTGTTTTTT.

The V and J genes are TRBV6-6 and TRBJ1-4, with 7 bases fitting TRBD1. Trimming cost V 2 bases and J 6 bases; bases outside gene matches: 6. The germline gives CDR1 MNHNY, CDR2 SVGAGI (reference sequence). The CDR3 totals 15 residues. CDR3 nucleotides: TGTGCCAGCAGTTACGACGGACAGGACTATGAAAAACTGTTTTTT. This encodes CASSYDGQDYEKLFF.

The chain employs TRBV18 and TRBJ1-2; 11 bases are shared with TRBD1. Germline loops: CDR1 KGHSH, CDR2 LQKENI. Trimming cost V 4 bases and J 6 bases; bases outside gene matches: 7. CDR3 length: 15 amino acids. The CDR3 loop is CASSLHPGQGDGYTF. CDR3 sequence (DNA): TGTGCCAGCTCACTCCATCCGGGACAGGGGGATGGCTACACCTTC.

The V gene is TRBV6-1, the J gene TRBJ2-7; D may match TRBD1 or TRBD2 (6 bases each). The CDR3 totals 14 residues. Germline CDR1 and CDR2: MNHNS and SASEGT. V was trimmed by 6 bases and J by 0 bases, leaving 12 bases between them. As DNA, the CDR3 is TGTGCCAGCAGGGGGGGCGGGACCTCCTACGAGCAGTACTTC. This gives the protein CASRGGGTSYEQYF.

V is TRBV6-1 and J is TRBJ2-1; D may be TRBD2 (6 bases). The germline CDR1 and CDR2 sequences are MNHNS and SASEGT. The CDR3 length is 15 residues. V lost 6 bases to trimming and J lost 0 bases, with 12 bases between them. This CDR3 reads CASSQEGYSYNEQFF. The CDR3 DNA reads as TGTGCCAGCAGCCAGGAGGGCTACTCCTACAATGAGCAGTTCTTC.

J is TRBJ1-3 and V is TRBV7-9; D is unresolved. This CDR3 contains 13 residues. Germline V lookup: CDR1 SEHNR, CDR2 FQNEAQ (reference sequence). The V gene lost 2 bases and the J gene lost 3 bases, with 5 bases spanning the gap. CDR3 nucleotide sequence: TGTGCCAGCAGCTTAACCGTTGGAAACACCATATATTTT. It is translated as CASSLTVGNTIYF.

The CDR3, as DNA: TGTGCCAGCAGCTTAGGAGGGTTAGGGGAAAAACTGTTTTTT. It yields the protein CASSLGGLGEKLFF. V is TRBV5-5 and J is TRBJ1-4, with D hard to call. V was shortened by 2 bases and J by 8 bases, with 13 bases between the two germline ends. The CDR3 contains 14 residues. The germline V gene has CDR1 SGHKS and CDR2 YYEKEE (reference sequence).

The chain has TRBV5-1 and TRBJ1-4, with D uncertain. CDR1 SGHRS and CDR2 YFSETQ come from the germline V gene. This CDR3 region has 15 residues. The V gene lost 3 bases and the J gene lost 0 bases, with 9 bases spanning the gap. CDR3 region: CASSWQSSTNEKLFF. The CDR3 nucleotides are TGCGCCAGCAGCTGGCAGAGCTCAACTAATGAAAAACTGTTTTTT. The variable domain in full, completed from reference TRBV5-1 and TRBJ1-4, reads KAGVTQTPRYLIKTRGQQVTLSCSPISGHRSVSWYQQTPGQGLQFLFEYFSETQRNKGNFPGRFSGRQFSNSRSEMNVSTLELGDSALYLCASSWQSSTNEKLFFGSGTQLSVL.

The rearrangement uses TRBV29-1 and TRBJ1-3, with D uncertain. Trimming took 0 bases from V and 1 from J, leaving 16 bases between them. The CDR3 totals 17 residues. CDR1 SQVTM and CDR2 ANQGSEA come from the germline V gene. The chain's CDR3 is CSVEEVAGGLSGNTIYF. Written as DNA, the CDR3 is TGCAGCGTTGAAGAAGTCGCCGGAGGGCTTTCTGGAAACACCATATATTTT. Full variable domain (rest looked up from reference TRBV29-1 and TRBJ1-3): SAVISQKPSRDICQRGTSLTIQCQVDSQVTMMFWYRQQPGQSLTLIATANQGSEATYESGFVIDKFPISRPNLTFSTLTVSNMSPEDSSIYLCSVEEVAGGLSGNTIYFGEGSWLTVV.

The gene calls are TRBV29-1 and TRBJ1-1, with D perhaps matching TRBD1 (5 bases). This CDR3 comprises 14 residues. Per germline, CDR1 SQVTM and CDR2 ANQGSEA. Trimming removed 4 bases at V and 0 bases at J, with 12 bases between. The CDR3 loop is CSVGSLQVNTEAFF. In DNA, the CDR3 is TGCAGCGTTGGAAGTTTACAGGTGAACACTGAAGCTTTCTTT.

This clone came up a few times. This chain joins TRBV29-1 and TRBJ2-4, with D possibly TRBD1 on 6 matching bases. Deletions cut 5 bases from V and 2 bases from J, with 13 bases between. Germline V CDR1 and CDR2: SQVTM, ANQGSEA. The CDR3 length is 14 residues. The CDR3 nucleotides are TGCAGCGTTTTTACAGGGACCACCAAAAACATTCAGTACTTC. Translating it yields CSVFTGTTKNIQYF. The full variable domain, with the rest looked up from reference TRBV29-1 and TRBJ2-4, is SAVISQKPSRDICQRGTSLTIQCQVDSQVTMMFWYRQQPGQSLTLIATANQGSEATYESGFVIDKFPISRPNLTFSTLTVSNMSPEDSSIYLCSVFTGTTKNIQYFGAGTRLSVL.

The genes are TRBV13 and TRBJ2-5, with TRBD1 identical over 9 bases. The junction had 3 bases not matched to a gene; V was cut back by 2 bases and J by 2 bases. CDR1 and CDR2 from the germline V gene are PRHDT and FYEKMQ (reference sequence). The CDR3 totals 15 residues. The CDR3 DNA reads TGTGCCAGCAGCTTATACAGGGGGCTGCAAGAGACCCAGTACTTC. The encoded protein is CASSLYRGLQETQYF.

This chain joins TRBV5-1 and TRBJ1-2; the match to TRBD1 covers 9 bases. The length of the CDR3 is 15 residues. Germline values: CDR1 SGHRS, CDR2 YFSETQ. V lost 4 bases and J lost 6; bases outside the gene matches: 10. The CDR3 region has the DNA TGCGCCAGCAGCCCAGGGACAGGGAAAAGGGATGGCTACACCTTC. Its translation: CASSPGTGKRDGYTF.

The V and J genes are TRBV2 and TRBJ1-1, with no clear D. Germline-derived CDR1 and CDR2 are SNHLY and FYNNEI. V shed 3 bases and J shed 11 bases, with 10 bases lying between them. This CDR3 contains 11 residues. The CDR3 DNA reads TGTGCCAGCAGTGATACTTCTTCGGCTTTCTTT. Protein product: CASSDTSSAFF.

A few counts support this clone. The V gene is TRBV9, the J gene TRBJ1-6; D gene ambiguous. The germline V and J ends were trimmed by 2 bases and 5 bases, with 8 bases remaining between them. CDR1 is SGDLS and CDR2 is YYNGEE in the germline V gene. The CDR3 runs 14 residues. CDR3 DNA sequence: TGTGCCAGCAGCGTCACGGGCGATAATTCACCCCTCCACTTT. Protein sequence: CASSVTGDNSPLHF.

The rearrangement uses TRBV5-6 and TRBJ2-7; D unresolved. This CDR3 contains 14 residues. Trimming left V 3 bases short and J 0 bases short, with 10 bases between. Germline CDR1 is SGHDT and CDR2 is YYEEEE. The CDR3 region is CASSYGGFSYEQYF. The CDR3 DNA sequence: TGTGCCAGCAGCTATGGCGGATTCTCCTACGAGCAGTACTTC.

This chain connects TRBV7-9 to TRBJ1-5; the D is unclear. Per the germline V gene, CDR1 is SEHNR and CDR2 is FQNEAQ (reference sequence). Trimming removed 1 base at V and 6 bases at J, with 7 bases between. The CDR3 loop spans 13 amino acids. CDR3 protein: CASSLDGPQPQHF. CDR3 bases: TGTGCCAGCAGCTTAGATGGGCCTCAGCCCCAGCATTTT.

The genes are TRBV7-2 and TRBJ2-5; weak D call: TRBD1 (6 bases). Trimming removed 5 bases from V and 5 bases from J, with 9 bases in between. CDR1 is SGHTA, CDR2 FQGNSA, per germline. The CDR3 is 12 amino acids. In DNA form, the CDR3 reads TGTGCCAGCAGCAATAGGGGGGAGACCCAGTACTTC. Its translation is CASSNRGETQYF.

V and J are TRBV19 and TRBJ1-5; D gene uncertain. V was pared by 5 bases and J by 4 bases, with 6 bases between. Germline lookup yields CDR1 LNHDA and CDR2 SQIVND (reference sequence). The CDR3 length is 12 residues. The CDR3: CASSFGNQPQHF. The DNA for the CDR3 is TGTGCCAGTAGTTTTGGGAATCAGCCCCAGCATTTT.

The CDR3 loop reads CASSVGKGDRGFSTDTQYF. In DNA, the CDR3 is TGTGCCAGCAGCGTAGGGAAGGGGGACAGGGGATTTAGCACAGATACGCAGTATTTT. V gene TRBV9 combines with J gene TRBJ2-3; 10 nucleotides align to TRBD1. Germline V gene lookup returns CDR1 SGDLS and CDR2 YYNGEE. V was clipped by 0 bases and J by 0 bases; unmatched bases: 10. The CDR3 extends over 19 amino acids.

This clone was observed a few times. V is TRBV11-2 and J is TRBJ1-2; perhaps TRBD1 as D (5 bases). Germline CDR1 SGHAT, CDR2 FQNNGV. Between the trimmed V and J ends, which lost 0 bases and 4 bases, there was a span of 9 bases. This CDR3 is built from 14 residues. In nucleotides, the CDR3 is TGTGCCAGCAGCTTAGACAGGGCGATCTATGGCTACACCTTC. Translation gives CASSLDRAIYGYTF.

The rearrangement joins TRBV6-1 to TRBJ2-5, with a possible D match to TRBD1 (7 bases). Trimming shortened V by 3 bases and J by 4 bases, and 15 bases separated the two germline ends. The CDR3 has 15 residues. Germline CDR1 is MNHNS and CDR2 is SASEGT. The chain's CDR3 is CASSETGTWGETQYF. In nucleotides, the CDR3 is TGTGCCAGCAGTGAGACAGGGACTTGGGGAGAGACCCAGTACTTC.

The gene calls are TRBV28 and TRBJ1-2; D is perhaps TRBD1 (6 bases). The CDR3 runs 16 residues. The germline CDR1 and CDR2 sequences are MDHEN and SYDVKM. V was shortened by 2 bases and J by 8 bases, with 21 bases between the two germline ends. In nucleotides, the CDR3 is TGTGCCAGCAGTTTAGTGTTGATGGCAGGGGCACGGGGCTACACCTTC. Translation: CASSLVLMAGARGYTF.

This rearrangement joins TRBV7-2 to TRBJ1-4; TRBD1 matches 7 bases. V was pared by 5 bases and J by 4 bases, with 7 bases of the junction left unmatched. Germline assignment: CDR1 SGHTA and CDR2 FQGNSA. The CDR3 runs to 15 residues. The DNA of the CDR3 is TGTGCCAGCAGCCCCACAGGGGTGGATAATGAAAAACTGTTTTTT. It yields the protein CASSPTGVDNEKLFF.

The chain carries TRBV6-1 and TRBJ1-6; no clear D gene. The CDR3 consists of 12 residues. CDR1 and CDR2 from the germline V gene are MNHNS and SASEGT. V was shortened by 2 bases and J by 7 bases, with 3 bases between the two germline ends. CDR3 protein: CASSERNSPLHF. As DNA, the CDR3 is TGTGCCAGCAGTGAAAGGAATTCACCCCTCCACTTT.